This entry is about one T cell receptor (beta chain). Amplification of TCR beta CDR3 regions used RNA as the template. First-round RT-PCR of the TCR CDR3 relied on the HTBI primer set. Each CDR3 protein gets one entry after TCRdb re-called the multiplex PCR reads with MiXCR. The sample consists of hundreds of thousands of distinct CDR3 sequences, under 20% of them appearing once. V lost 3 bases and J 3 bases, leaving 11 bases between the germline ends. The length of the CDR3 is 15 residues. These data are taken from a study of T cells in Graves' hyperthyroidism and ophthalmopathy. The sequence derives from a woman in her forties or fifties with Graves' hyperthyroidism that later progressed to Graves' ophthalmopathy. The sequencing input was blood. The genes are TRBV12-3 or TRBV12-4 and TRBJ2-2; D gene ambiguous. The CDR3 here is CASSFYGSHTGELFF. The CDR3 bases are TGTGCCAGCAGTTTTTATGGGTCCCACACCGGGGAGCTGTTTTTT.